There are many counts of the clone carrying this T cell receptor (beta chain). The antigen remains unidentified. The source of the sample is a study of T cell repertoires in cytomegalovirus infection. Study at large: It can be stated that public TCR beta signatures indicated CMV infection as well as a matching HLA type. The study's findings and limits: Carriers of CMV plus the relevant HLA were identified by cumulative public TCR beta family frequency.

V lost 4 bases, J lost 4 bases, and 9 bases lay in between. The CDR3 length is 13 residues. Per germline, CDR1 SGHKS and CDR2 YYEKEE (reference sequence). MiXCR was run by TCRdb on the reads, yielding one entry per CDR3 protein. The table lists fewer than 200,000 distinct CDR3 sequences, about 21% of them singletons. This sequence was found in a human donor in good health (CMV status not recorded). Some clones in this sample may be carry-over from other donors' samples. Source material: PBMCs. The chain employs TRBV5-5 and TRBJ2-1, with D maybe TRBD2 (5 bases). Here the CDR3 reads CASSPGEYNEQFF. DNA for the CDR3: TGTGCCAGCAGCCCCGGGGAGTACAATGAGCAGTTCTTC.